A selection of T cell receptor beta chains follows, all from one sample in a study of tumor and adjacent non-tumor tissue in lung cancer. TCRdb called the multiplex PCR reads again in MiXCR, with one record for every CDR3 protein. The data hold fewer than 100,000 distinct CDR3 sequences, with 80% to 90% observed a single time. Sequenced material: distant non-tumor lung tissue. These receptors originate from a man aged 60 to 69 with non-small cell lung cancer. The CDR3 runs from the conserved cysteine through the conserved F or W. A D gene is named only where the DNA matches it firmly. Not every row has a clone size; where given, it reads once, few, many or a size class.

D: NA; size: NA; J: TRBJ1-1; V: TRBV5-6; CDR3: CASILPQGSEAFF; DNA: TGCGCCAGCATCTTGCCTCAGGGCAGTGAAGCTTTCTTT
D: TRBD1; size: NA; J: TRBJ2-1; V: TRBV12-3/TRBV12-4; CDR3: CANSATGTGYEQFF; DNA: TGTGCCAACAGTGCTACCGGGACAGGGTATGAGCAGTTCTTC
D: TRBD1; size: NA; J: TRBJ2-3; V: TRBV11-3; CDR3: CDSSIQGADAQYF; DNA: TGTGACAGCAGCATTCAGGGGGCAGATGCGCAGTATTTT
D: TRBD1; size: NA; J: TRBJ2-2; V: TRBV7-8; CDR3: CASNFPGQGVNTGELFF; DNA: TGTGCCAGCAACTTTCCTGGACAGGGGGTAAACACCGGGGAGCTGTTTTTT
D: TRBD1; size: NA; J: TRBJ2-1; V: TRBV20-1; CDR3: CSARDTGGVYEQFF; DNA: TGTAGTGCTAGAGATACAGGGGGCGTATATGAGCAGTTCTTC
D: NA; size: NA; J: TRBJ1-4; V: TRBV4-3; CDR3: CASSQDGANNEKLFF; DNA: TGCGCCAGCAGCCAAGACGGTGCGAATAATGAAAAACTGTTTTTC
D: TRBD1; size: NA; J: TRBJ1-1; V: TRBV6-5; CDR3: CVSSYRGTGRKTEAFF; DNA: TGTGTCAGCAGTTACAGGGGGACAGGGCGGAAGACTGAAGCTTTCTTT
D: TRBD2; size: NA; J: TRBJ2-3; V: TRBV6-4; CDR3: CGSSERGGSDTQYF; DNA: TGTGGCAGCAGCGAGCGGGGGGGCTCAGATACGCAGTATTTT
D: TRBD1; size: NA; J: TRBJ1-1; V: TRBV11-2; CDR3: CDSSSTGIGTEAFF; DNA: TGTGACAGCAGCTCGACAGGGATAGGGACTGAAGCTTTCTTT
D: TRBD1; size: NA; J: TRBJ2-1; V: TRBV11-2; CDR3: CASGQDAQGYNEQFF; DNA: TGTGCCAGCGGCCAAGACGCACAGGGGTACAATGAGCAGTTCTTC
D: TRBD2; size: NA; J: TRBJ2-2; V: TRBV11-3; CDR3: CASSHRGAGGYRAGELLF; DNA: TGTGCCAGCAGCCACCGGGGAGCGGGAGGATACAGAGCCGGGGAGCTGTTATTT
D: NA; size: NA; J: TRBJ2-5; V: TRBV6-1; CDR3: CASSPRLPSSENQYF; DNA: TGTGCCAGTAGCCCCCGTCTCCCCTCAAGCGAGAACCAGTACTTC
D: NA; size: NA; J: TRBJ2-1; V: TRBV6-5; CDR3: CASRQGPLILF; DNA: TGTGCCAGCAGGCAAGGCCCCCTTATACTCTTC
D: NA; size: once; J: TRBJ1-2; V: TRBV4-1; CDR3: CASSHGRGPNYGYTF; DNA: TGCGCCAGCAGTCATGGCAGGGGACCTAACTATGGCTACACCTTC
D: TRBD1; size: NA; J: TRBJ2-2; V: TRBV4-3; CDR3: CTSQTGTGTGELFF; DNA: TGCACCAGTCAGACAGGGACGGGCACCGGGGAGCTGTTTTTT
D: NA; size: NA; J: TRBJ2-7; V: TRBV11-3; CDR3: CASSLRTVKSYDQYF; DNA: TGTGCCAGCAGCTTACGGACAGTTAAATCCTACGATCAGTACTTC
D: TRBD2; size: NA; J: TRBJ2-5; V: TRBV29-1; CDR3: CSVEDGSSGETQYF; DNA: TGCAGTGTTGAAGATGGGTCTAGCGGAGAGACCCAGTACTTC
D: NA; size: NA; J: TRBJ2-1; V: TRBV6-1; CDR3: CPSGVQGRSEQFF; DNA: TGTCCCAGCGGGGTACAGGGTCGGTCAGAACAGTTCTTC
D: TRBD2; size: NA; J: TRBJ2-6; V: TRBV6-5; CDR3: CASSLAGSSSGANVLTF; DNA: TGTGCCAGTAGTTTAGCGGGCTCCAGCTCTGGGGCCAACGTCCTGACTTTC
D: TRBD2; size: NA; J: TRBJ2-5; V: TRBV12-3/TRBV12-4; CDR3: CANSSIAGPWYQETQYF; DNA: TGTGCCAACAGTTCGATAGCGGGGCCATGGTACCAAGAGACCCAGTACTTC
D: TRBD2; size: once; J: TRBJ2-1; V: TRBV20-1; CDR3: CSAPSPGVAGGSYNEQFF; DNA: TGCAGTGCTCCCTCTCCGGGAGTAGCGGGAGGCTCCTACAATGAACAGTTCTTC
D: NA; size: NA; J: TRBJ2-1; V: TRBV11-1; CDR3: CARSLVGGQSYNGQFF; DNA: TGTGCCAGGAGCTTGGTTGGTGGACAGTCCTACAATGGGCAGTTCTTT
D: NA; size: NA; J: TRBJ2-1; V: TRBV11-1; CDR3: CASSLSRLVGCNNEQFF; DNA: TGTGCCAGCAGCTTATCTCGGCTAGTGGGATGCAACAATGAACAGTTCTTC
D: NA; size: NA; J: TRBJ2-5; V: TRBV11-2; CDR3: CASSSTKWGPEETQYF; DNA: TGTGCCAGCAGCTCCACAAAGTGGGGGCCAGAGGAGACCCAGTACTTC
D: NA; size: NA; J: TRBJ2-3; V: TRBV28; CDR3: CASSLFYTGKWCQPQYF; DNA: TGTGCCAGCAGTTTATTTTACACGGGGAAATGGTGTCAGCCTCAGTATTTT
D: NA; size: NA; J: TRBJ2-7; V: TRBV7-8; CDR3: CASSLENRAYEQYF; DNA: TGTGCCAGCAGCTTGGAGAACAGGGCGTACGAGCAGTACTTC
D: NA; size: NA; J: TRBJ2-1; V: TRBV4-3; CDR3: CTSSVNRTYNEQFF; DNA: TGCACCAGCAGCGTTAACAGGACTTACAATGAGCAGTTCTTC
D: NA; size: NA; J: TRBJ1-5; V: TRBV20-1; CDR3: CSVREKKGANNQPQHF; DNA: TGCAGTGTTAGAGAGAAGAAAGGGGCGAACAATCAGCCCCAGCATTTT
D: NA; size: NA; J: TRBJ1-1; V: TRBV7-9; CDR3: CASSFPRNTEAFF; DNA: TGTGCCAGTAGCTTCCCTCGGAACACTGAAGCTTTCTTT
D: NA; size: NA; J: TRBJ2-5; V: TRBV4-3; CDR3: CAISQGPGPQETQYF; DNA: TGCGCTATCAGCCAAGGGCCGGGTCCCCAAGAGACCCAGTACTTC
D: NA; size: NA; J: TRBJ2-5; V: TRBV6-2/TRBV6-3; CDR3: CASSPLKETQYF; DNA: TGTGCCAGCAGTCCGCTTAAAGAAACCCAATACTTC
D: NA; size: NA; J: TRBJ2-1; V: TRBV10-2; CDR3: CASRVTSSSCNEQFF; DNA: TGCGCCAGCAGGGTTACCAGCAGCTCCTGCAATGAGCAGTTCTTC
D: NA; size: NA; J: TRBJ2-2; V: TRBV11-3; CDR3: CANSSDFRVELFF; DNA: TGTGCCAACAGCTCCGACTTTCGCGTGGAGCTGTTTTTT
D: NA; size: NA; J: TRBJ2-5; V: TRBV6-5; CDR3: CASRRDNVHEAQYF; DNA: TGTGCCAGCAGGAGGGACAATGTCCATGAGGCCCAGTACTTC
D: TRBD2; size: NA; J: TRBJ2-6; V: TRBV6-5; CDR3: CTSSLAGASSRANVLTF; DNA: TGTACCAGCAGCCTAGCGGGGGCCAGCTCTCGGGCCAACGTCCTGACTTTC
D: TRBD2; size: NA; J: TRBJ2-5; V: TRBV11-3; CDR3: CACSLGTSGGSQETHYF; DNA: TGTGCCTGCAGCTTAGGGACCAGCGGGGGGTCCCAAGAGACCCACTACTTC
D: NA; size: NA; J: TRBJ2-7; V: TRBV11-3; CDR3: CANNLGMWSEQYF; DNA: TGTGCCAACAACTTAGGGATGTGGAGTGAGCAGTACTTC
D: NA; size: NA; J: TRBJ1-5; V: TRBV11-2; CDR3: CANSFDGSSNQPQHF; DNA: TGTGCCAACAGCTTTGATGGATCGAGCAATCAGCCCCAGCATTTC
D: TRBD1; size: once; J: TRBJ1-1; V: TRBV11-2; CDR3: CASSPSRGPLRGDDFF; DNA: TGTGCCAGCAGCCCCTCCAGGGGGCCATTGAGGGGTGATGATTTCTTT
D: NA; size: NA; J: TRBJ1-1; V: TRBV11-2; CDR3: CASNLGTVVRDTEAFF; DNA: TGTGCCAGTAACTTAGGGACGGTTGTGAGGGACACTGAAGCTTTCTTT
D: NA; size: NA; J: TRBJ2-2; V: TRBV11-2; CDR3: CVSSEGGRSTGELLF; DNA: TGTGTCAGCAGCGAAGGCGGCCGAAGCACCGGGGAGCTGTTATTT
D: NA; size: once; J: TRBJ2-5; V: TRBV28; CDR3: CATLIGWLQETQYF; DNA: TGTGCCACCCTTATCGGGTGGCTCCAAGAGACCCAGTACTTC
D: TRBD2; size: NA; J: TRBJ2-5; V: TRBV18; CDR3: CASSPSSGGQETQYF; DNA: TGTGCCAGCTCACCTTCTAGCGGGGGACAAGAGACCCAGTACTTC
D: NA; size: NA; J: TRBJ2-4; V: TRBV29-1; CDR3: CNVEHPEGGRGAKNIQYF; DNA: TGCAACGTTGAACACCCGGAGGGAGGCAGGGGGGCCAAAAACATTCAATACTTC
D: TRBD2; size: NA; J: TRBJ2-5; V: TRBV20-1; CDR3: CSAAGLAKETQYF; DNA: TGCAGTGCCGCGGGACTAGCGAAAGAGACCCAGTACTTC
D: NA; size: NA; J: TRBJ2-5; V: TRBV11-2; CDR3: CASSSTLGGPNETQYF; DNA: TGTGCCAGCAGCTCCACACTTGGGGGGCCGAATGAGACCCAGTACTTC